These 25 T cell receptor beta chains share one sample of origin, sequenced in a study of beta chain features in type 1 diabetes. Findings and caveats of the study: Moderate but significant shortening of TCRB CDR3s was recorded in all four CD4+ subsets from Type 1 diabetes patients.

The investigators reverse transcribed all of the isolated RNA, so they sequenced expressed TCRB transcripts. The assay was immunoSEQ multiplex PCR, and TCRdb's table has in-frame clones only and misses some. The data hold hundreds of thousands of clones, with roughly 12% observed a single time. No antigens are known for them. Material: naive CD4+ T cells from blood. These receptors were obtained from a woman between 18 and 29 years old with type 1 diabetes.

The chain has TRBV4-3 and TRBJ2-3, with 7 nucleotides matching TRBD2. This CDR3 has 18 amino acids. With 2 bases clipped from V and 3 bases from J, the junction kept 14 bases outside the gene matches. CDR1 LGHNA and CDR2 YSLEER come from the germline V gene. This CDR3 is CASSQSPLGAGETDTQYF. CDR3 in DNA: TGCGCCAGCAGCCAATCGCCCCTAGGGGCGGGAGAGACAGATACGCAGTATTTT.

The genes are TRBV7-2 and TRBJ2-7; TRBD1 matches at 7 bases. This CDR3 is built from 14 residues. The germline gives CDR1 SGHTA, CDR2 FQGNSA. Losses at the gene ends were 3 bases for V and 4 bases for J; bases not matched to a gene: 6. The CDR3 DNA reads as TGTGCCAGCAGCTTGACAGGGAGCCTTTACGAGCAGTACTTC. It yields the protein CASSLTGSLYEQYF.

Concerning this clone: This CDR3 is also generated by other DNA sequences in the sample. The chain carries TRBV2 and TRBJ1-5; D is unclear. Germline V gene lookup returns CDR1 SNHLY and CDR2 FYNNEI. V was clipped by 2 bases and J by 6 bases, with 5 bases between them. The CDR3 totals 12 residues. CDR3 amino acids: CASSETGQPQHF. DNA of the CDR3: TGTGCCAGCAGTGAAACCGGTCAGCCCCAGCATTTT.

The chain has TRBV18 and TRBJ1-3; the D gene is possibly TRBD1 (5 bases). The ends were cut back, 0 bases at V and 0 bases at J, with 9 bases in the middle. The germline gives CDR1 KGHSH, CDR2 LQKENI. The CDR3 sequence is 16 residues long. The CDR3 DNA reads as TGTGCCAGCTCACCACCGGGCGGGACCTCTGGAAACACCATATATTTT. Its protein is CASSPPGGTSGNTIYF.

In its sample, this clone was seen a few times. The rearrangement uses TRBV29-1 and TRBJ2-3, with 7 bases matching TRBD1. The CDR3 is 14 residues long. V was clipped by 6 bases and J by 2 bases; unmatched bases: 8. Germline V gives CDR1 SQVTM, CDR2 ANQGSEA. Written as DNA, the CDR3 is TGCAGCGTCAGGGGGTACAGGTACACAGATACGCAGTATTTT. It is translated as CSVRGYRYTDTQYF.

The table lists this clone with a few counts. V gene TRBV5-1 combines with J gene TRBJ2-4; D perhaps matches TRBD2 (5 bases). In germline, CDR1 is SGHRS, CDR2 YFSETQ. The CDR3 has 13 amino acids. The germline V and J ends were trimmed by 2 bases and 11 bases, with 14 bases remaining between them. The CDR3 DNA sequence: TGCGCCAGCAGCTTCTACTCCGAGGAGGTTCAGTACTTC. It translates to CASSFYSEEVQYF. The full variable domain, its missing parts supplied by reference TRBV5-1 and TRBJ2-4, is KAGVTQTPRYLIKTRGQQVTLSCSPISGHRSVSWYQQTPGQGLQFLFEYFSETQRNKGNFPGRFSGRQFSNSRSEMNVSTLELGDSALYLCASSFYSEEVQYFGAGTRLSVL.

In its sample, this clone was seen a few times. This rearrangement joins TRBV19 to TRBJ1-1; TRBD1 matches at 7 bases. Germline V lookup: CDR1 LNHDA, CDR2 SQIVND (reference sequence). The CDR3 totals 14 residues. The V and J ends lost 7 bases and 0 bases, in that order; junction bases with no gene match: 5. The CDR3 protein is CASTLQGMNTEAFF. The CDR3 DNA is TGTGCCAGTACCCTACAGGGGATGAACACTGAAGCTTTCTTT.

This clone has only a few counts. J is TRBJ2-3 and V is TRBV18, with D possibly matching TRBD1 (5 bases). V lost 2 bases to trimming and J lost 2 bases, with 11 bases between them. Germline lookup yields CDR1 KGHSH and CDR2 LQKENI. The CDR3 contains 15 residues. CDR3 coding DNA: TGTGCCAGCTCACCAGACGGACAATTCACAGATACGCAGTATTTT. Encoded protein: CASSPDGQFTDTQYF. Full variable domain (rest looked up from reference TRBV18 and TRBJ2-3): NAGVMQNPRHLVRRRGQEARLRCSPMKGHSHVYWYRQLPEEGLKFMVYLQKENIIDESGMPKERFSAEFPKEGPSILRIQQVVRGDSAAYFCASSPDGQFTDTQYFGPGTRLTVL.

The chain couples TRBV19 to TRBJ2-1; TRBD2 is a possible D gene (6 bases). V was shortened by 5 bases and J by 4 bases, with 15 bases between the two germline ends. The CDR3 spans 15 residues. Germline-derived CDR1 and CDR2 are LNHDA and SQIVND (reference sequence). The CDR3 DNA follows: TGTGCCAGTAGTCTTGCGGGGCAGGATTACAATGAGCAGTTCTTC. It is translated as CASSLAGQDYNEQFF.

The chain joins TRBV19 to TRBJ2-3; 7 nucleotides agree with TRBD1. V shed 4 bases, J shed 4 bases, and the junction held 8 bases outside the gene matches. Germline CDR1 is LNHDA and CDR2 is SQIVND (reference sequence). The CDR3 runs to 15 residues. The CDR3 region is CASSKNRGVADTQYF. CDR3 sequence (DNA): TGTGCCAGTAGTAAAAACAGGGGTGTCGCAGATACGCAGTATTTT.

The CDR3 loop reads CASSQGGYTQYF. Here the CDR3 DNA reads TGTGCCAGCAGCCAGGGAGGGTATACGCAGTATTTT. V and J are TRBV28 and TRBJ2-3; 7 nucleotides agree with TRBD2. The CDR3 loop spans 12 amino acids. The J segment lost 7 bases and the V segment lost 6 bases, leaving 4 bases of the junction unmatched. Germline CDR1 is MDHEN and CDR2 is SYDVKM.

The genes are TRBV2 and TRBJ1-5; D perhaps matches TRBD1 (6 bases). Germline CDR1 SNHLY, CDR2 FYNNEI. The CDR3 consists of 15 residues. With 4 bases removed from V and 0 bases from J, the gap between germline ends came to 10 bases. The CDR3 loop is CASSGDIFSNQPQHF. CDR3 nucleotide sequence: TGTGCCAGCAGTGGGGACATCTTTAGCAATCAGCCCCAGCATTTT.

The chain employs TRBV4-2 and TRBJ2-7; 9 nucleotides line up with TRBD2. Trimming took 5 bases from V and 0 from J; bases not matched to a gene: 11. Germline V gene lookup returns CDR1 LGHNA and CDR2 YNFKEQ. The CDR3 runs to 17 residues. This CDR3 is CASSETPLAGVSYEQYF. CDR3 nucleotides: TGTGCCAGCAGCGAAACCCCACTAGCGGGTGTCTCCTACGAGCAGTACTTC.

This sequence joins TRBV7-9 and TRBJ2-7; 12 bases align to TRBD2. Trimming removed 1 base from V and 3 bases from J; junction bases left unmatched: 1. CDR3 length: 15 residues. Germline V gives CDR1 SEHNR, CDR2 FQNEAQ (reference sequence). CDR3 coding DNA: TGTGCCAGCAGCTTAGAGACTAGCGGGGGCTACGAGCAGTACTTC. It translates to CASSLETSGGYEQYF.

The gene calls are TRBV5-1 and TRBJ1-1; possible D gene TRBD1, 6 bases. Trimming cost V 0 bases and J 4 bases, with 16 bases left between them. The CDR3 extends over 16 amino acids. Germline V gene data show CDR1 as SGHRS and CDR2 as YFSETQ. The CDR3, as DNA: TGCGCCAGCAGCTTGGAAGCGGGGGCGGCGGGCACTGAAGCTTTCTTT. The encoded protein is CASSLEAGAAGTEAFF.

This clone has a handful of counts. The gene calls are TRBV6-5 and TRBJ1-5; tentative D call: TRBD1 (5 bases). The germline V and J ends were trimmed by 6 bases and 0 bases, with 12 bases remaining between them. The germline V gene has CDR1 MNHEY and CDR2 SVGAGI. The CDR3 length is 15 residues. In DNA form, the CDR3 reads TGTGCCAGCAGGGCGGGACTGAATAGCAATCAGCCCCAGCATTTT. Residues: CASRAGLNSNQPQHF.

This clone appeared a few times. The chain links TRBV29-1 to TRBJ1-4; possible D gene TRBD1, 5 bases. The CDR3 has 13 residues. V lost 6 bases and J lost 8, with 16 bases in between. Germline loops: CDR1 SQVTM, CDR2 ANQGSEA. The CDR3 reads CSVQGLQGEKLFF. The CDR3 bases are TGCAGCGTCCAGGGACTGCAAGGAGAAAAACTGTTTTTT.

Comments on this clone: Other DNA sequences in this sample translate to the same CDR3. The chain couples TRBV29-1 to TRBJ2-7, with a tentative D call TRBD1 (6 bases). Germline values: CDR1 SQVTM, CDR2 ANQGSEA. V gave up 4 bases and J gave up 2 bases, with 9 bases separating them. There are 12 residues in the CDR3. The CDR3 DNA follows: TGCAGCGTTGTGCAGGGGACCTACGAGCAGTACTTC. Protein product: CSVVQGTYEQYF.

This clone was observed a few times. The DNA for the CDR3 is TGTGCCAGCAGCCACAGCGGAGGAGGGAATACGCAGTATTTT. Protein product: CASSHSGGGNTQYF. The chain combines TRBV4-2 with TRBJ2-3; weak D call: TRBD2 (6 bases). The CDR3 has 14 residues. Between the trimmed V and J ends, which lost 3 bases and 7 bases, there was a span of 14 bases. CDR1 is LGHNA, CDR2 YNFKEQ, per germline.

The sample holds a few counts of this clone. V and J are TRBV18 and TRBJ2-7, with a possible D match to TRBD1 (5 bases). Between the trimmed V and J ends, which lost 2 bases and 0 bases, there was a span of 5 bases. The CDR3 covers 13 residues. Germline V CDR1 and CDR2: KGHSH, LQKENI. CDR3 in DNA: TGTGCCAGCTCACCAGGGGCCTCCTACGAGCAGTACTTC. Its translation is CASSPGASYEQYF.

The chain is built from TRBV18 and TRBJ2-7; 7 nucleotides agree with TRBD2. The CDR3 loop spans 14 amino acids. Germline CDR1 reads KGHSH; CDR2 reads LQKENI. J was trimmed by 2 bases and V by 1 base; bases with no gene match: 2. This CDR3 is CASSPQAGAYEQYF. In DNA form, the CDR3 reads TGTGCCAGCTCACCACAGGCGGGGGCCTACGAGCAGTACTTC. The complete variable domain, with remaining parts taken from reference TRBV18 and TRBJ2-7, reads NAGVMQNPRHLVRRRGQEARLRCSPMKGHSHVYWYRQLPEEGLKFMVYLQKENIIDESGMPKERFSAEFPKEGPSILRIQQVVRGDSAAYFCASSPQAGAYEQYFGPGTRLTVT.

This clone showed up just a few times. The rearrangement joins TRBV2 to TRBJ2-3, with D possibly TRBD1 on 5 matching bases. Germline CDR1 and CDR2: SNHLY and FYNNEI. This CDR3 has 13 residues. V was cut by 8 bases and J by 4 bases, with 13 bases left in between. The CDR3 nucleotides are TGTGCCAGCTCCAGGGAAGGGTCAGATACGCAGTATTTT. This encodes CASSREGSDTQYF.

The rearrangement joins TRBV5-6 to TRBJ1-4; 7 nucleotides line up with TRBD1. CDR1 and CDR2 from the germline V gene are SGHDT and YYEEEE. V lost 4 bases to trimming and J lost 4 bases; unmatched junction nucleotides: 7. CDR3 length equals 15 residues. The CDR3, as DNA: TGTGCCAGCAGCGACGGGACAGTTCTTAATGAAAAACTGTTTTTT. Its protein product is CASSDGTVLNEKLFF.

DNA of the CDR3: TGCGCCACAACCGTAGGGGGCTATGGAGATACGCAGTATTTT. It translates to CATTVGGYGDTQYF. The chain has TRBV5-1 and TRBJ2-3; 7 positions match TRBD1. This CDR3 contains 14 residues. CDR1 and CDR2 from the germline V gene are SGHRS and YFSETQ. The junction had 12 bases not matched to a gene; V was cut back by 9 bases and J by 5 bases. Together with reference TRBV5-1 and TRBJ2-3, the CDR3 gives the full variable domain: KAGVTQTPRYLIKTRGQQVTLSCSPISGHRSVSWYQQTPGQGLQFLFEYFSETQRNKGNFPGRFSGRQFSNSRSEMNVSTLELGDSALYLCATTVGGYGDTQYFGPGTRLTVL.

This clone was counted a few times. J is TRBJ2-5 and V is TRBV6-5, with TRBD1 matching 9 bases. From germline, CDR1 is MNHEY and CDR2 SVGAGI. The V segment lost 9 bases and the J segment 6 bases; nucleotides outside the gene matches: 11. This CDR3 region has 14 residues. The CDR3 here is CASISGTGLKTQYF. CDR3 sequence (DNA): TGTGCCAGTATTTCGGGGACAGGGTTAAAGACCCAGTACTTC.